The sequence of this T cell receptor beta chain was determined in a study of shared clonotypes between healthy human individuals. Generated by immunoSEQ multiplex PCR, the TCRdb table keeps only in-frame clones and is missing some. The sample yields about 770,000 clones, approximately 72% seen once. This CDR3 comprises 17 residues. V lost 3 bases to trimming and J lost 1 base; unmatched junction nucleotides: 4. Germline lookup yields CDR1 KGHSH and CDR2 LQKENI. The source material was memory CD4+ T cells sorted from blood. Subset specified: CD45RA-negative fraction. The rearrangement uses TRBV18 and TRBJ2-6; 9 bases fit TRBD1. The clonotype originates from a woman in her thirties in good health. The CDR3 here is CASSPGQGRSGANVLTF. DNA for the CDR3: TGTGCCAGCTCACCCGGACAGGGGAGGTCTGGGGCCAACGTCCTGACTTTC.